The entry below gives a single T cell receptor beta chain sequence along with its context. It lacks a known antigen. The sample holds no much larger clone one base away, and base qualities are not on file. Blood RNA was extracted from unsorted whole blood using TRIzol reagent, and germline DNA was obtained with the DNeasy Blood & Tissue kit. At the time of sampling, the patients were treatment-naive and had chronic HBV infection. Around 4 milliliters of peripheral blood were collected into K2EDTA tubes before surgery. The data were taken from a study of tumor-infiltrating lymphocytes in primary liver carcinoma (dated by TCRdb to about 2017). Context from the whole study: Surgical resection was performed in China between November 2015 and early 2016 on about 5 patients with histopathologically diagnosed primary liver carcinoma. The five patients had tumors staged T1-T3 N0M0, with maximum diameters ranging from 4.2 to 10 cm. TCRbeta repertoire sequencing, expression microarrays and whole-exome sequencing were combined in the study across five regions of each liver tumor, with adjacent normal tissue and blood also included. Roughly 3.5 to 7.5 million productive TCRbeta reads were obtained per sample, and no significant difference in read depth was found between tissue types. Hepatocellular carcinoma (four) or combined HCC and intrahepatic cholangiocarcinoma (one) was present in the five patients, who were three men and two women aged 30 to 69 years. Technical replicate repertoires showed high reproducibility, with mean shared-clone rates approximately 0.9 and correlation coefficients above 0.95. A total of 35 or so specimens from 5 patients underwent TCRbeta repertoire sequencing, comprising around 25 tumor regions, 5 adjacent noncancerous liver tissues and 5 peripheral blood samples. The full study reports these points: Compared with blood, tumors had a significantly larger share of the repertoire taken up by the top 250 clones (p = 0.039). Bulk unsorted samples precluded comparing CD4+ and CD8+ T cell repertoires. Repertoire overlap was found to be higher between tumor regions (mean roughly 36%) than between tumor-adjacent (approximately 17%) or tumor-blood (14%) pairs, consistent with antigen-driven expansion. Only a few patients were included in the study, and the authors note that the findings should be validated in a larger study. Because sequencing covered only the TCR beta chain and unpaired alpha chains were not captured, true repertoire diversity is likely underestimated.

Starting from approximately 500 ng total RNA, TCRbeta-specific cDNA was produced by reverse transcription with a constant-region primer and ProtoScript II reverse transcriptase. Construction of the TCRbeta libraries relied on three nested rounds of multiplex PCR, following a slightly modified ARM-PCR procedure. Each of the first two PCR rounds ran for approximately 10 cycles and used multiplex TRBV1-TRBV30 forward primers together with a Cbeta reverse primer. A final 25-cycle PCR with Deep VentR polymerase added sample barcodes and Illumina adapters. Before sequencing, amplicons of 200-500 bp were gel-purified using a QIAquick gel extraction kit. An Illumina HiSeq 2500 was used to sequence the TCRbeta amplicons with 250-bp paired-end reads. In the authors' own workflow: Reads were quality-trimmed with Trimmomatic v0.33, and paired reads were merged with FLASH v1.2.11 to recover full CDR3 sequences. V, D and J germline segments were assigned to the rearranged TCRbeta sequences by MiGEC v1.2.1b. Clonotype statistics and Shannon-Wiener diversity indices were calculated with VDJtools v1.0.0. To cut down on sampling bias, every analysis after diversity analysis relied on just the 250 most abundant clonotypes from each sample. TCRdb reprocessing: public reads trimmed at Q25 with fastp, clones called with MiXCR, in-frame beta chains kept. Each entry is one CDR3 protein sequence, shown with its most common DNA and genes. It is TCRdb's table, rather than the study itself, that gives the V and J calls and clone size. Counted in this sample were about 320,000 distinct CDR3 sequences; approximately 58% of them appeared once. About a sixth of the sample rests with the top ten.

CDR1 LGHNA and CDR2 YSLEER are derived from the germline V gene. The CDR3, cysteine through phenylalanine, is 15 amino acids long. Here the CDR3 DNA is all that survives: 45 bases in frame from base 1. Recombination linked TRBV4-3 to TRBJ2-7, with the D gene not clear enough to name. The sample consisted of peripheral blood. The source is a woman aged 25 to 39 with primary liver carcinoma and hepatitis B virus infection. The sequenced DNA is TGCACAAGCAGCCAAGATCAAGTGGGGTCCTACGAGCAGTACTTC. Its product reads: CTSSQDQVGSYEQYF.